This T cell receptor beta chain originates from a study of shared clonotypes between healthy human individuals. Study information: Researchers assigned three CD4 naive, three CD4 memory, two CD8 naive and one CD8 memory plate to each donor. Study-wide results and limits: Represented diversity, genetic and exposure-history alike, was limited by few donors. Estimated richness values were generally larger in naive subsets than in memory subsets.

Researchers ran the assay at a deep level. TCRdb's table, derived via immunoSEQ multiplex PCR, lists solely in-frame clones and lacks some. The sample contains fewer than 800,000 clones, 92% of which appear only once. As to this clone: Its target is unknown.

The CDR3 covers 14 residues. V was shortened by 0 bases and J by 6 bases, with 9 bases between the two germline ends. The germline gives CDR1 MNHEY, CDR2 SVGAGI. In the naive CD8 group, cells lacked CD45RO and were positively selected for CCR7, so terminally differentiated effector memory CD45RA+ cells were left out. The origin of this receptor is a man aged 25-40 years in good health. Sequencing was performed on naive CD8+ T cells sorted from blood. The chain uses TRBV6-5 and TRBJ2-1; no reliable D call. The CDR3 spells CASSYSGSTNEQFF. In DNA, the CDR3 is TGTGCCAGCAGTTACTCAGGAAGTACCAATGAGCAGTTCTTC.